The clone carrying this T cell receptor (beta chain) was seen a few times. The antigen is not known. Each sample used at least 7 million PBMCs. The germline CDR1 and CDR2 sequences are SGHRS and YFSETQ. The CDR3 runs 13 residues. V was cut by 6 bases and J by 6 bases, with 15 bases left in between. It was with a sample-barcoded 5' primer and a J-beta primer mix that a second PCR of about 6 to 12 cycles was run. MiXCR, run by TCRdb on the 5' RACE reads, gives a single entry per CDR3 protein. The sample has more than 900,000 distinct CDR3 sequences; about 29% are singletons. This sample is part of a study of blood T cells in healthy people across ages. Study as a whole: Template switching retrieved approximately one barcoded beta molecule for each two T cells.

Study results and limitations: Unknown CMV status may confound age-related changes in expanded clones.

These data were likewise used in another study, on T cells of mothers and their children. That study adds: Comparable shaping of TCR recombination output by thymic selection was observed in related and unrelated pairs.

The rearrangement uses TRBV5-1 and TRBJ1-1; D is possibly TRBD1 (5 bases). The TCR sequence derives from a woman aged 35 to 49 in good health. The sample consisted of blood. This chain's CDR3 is CASTTGQGAEAFF. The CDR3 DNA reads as TGCGCCAGCACAACGGGTCAGGGCGCTGAAGCTTTCTTT.